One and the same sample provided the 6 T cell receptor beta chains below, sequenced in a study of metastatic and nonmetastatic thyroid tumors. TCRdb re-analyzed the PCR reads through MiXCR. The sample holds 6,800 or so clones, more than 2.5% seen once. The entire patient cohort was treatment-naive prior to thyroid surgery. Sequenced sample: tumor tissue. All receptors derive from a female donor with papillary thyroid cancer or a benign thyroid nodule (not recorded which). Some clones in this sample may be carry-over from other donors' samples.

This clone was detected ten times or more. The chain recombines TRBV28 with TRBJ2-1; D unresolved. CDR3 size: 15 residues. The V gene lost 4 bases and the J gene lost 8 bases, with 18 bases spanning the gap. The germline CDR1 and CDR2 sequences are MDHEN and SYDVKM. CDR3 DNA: TGTGCCAGCAGTTATAGACGCCGGGTGGTGGATGAGCAGTTCTTC. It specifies CASSYRRRVVDEQFF.

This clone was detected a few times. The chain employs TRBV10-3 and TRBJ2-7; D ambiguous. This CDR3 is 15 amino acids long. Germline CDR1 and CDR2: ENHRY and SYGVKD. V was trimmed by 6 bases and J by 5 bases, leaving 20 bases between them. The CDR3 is CAISEAPLTRDEQYF. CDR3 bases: TGTGCCATCAGCGAGGCCCCCCTAACCCGGGACGAGCAGTACTTC.

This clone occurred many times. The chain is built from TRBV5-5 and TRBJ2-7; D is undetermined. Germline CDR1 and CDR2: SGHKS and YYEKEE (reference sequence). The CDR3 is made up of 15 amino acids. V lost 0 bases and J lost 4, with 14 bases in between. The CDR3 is CASSLVQLSGYEQYF. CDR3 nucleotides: TGTGCCAGCAGCTTGGTACAGTTAAGTGGATACGAGCAGTACTTC.

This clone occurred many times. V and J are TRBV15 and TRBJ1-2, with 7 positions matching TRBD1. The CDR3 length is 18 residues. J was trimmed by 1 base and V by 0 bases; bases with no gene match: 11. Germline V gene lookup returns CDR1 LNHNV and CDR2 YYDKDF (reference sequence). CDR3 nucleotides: TGTGCCACCAGCAGAGATCAACCCGGGGACAGCGGTAACTATGGCTACACCTTC. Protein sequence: CATSRDQPGDSGNYGYTF.

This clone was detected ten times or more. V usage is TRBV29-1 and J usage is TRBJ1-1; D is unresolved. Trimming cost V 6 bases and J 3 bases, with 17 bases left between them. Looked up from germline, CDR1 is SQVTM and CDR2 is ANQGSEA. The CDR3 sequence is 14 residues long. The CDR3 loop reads CSVSRNEGDTEAFF. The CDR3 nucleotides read TGCAGCGTATCTCGTAACGAGGGAGACACTGAAGCTTTCTTT.

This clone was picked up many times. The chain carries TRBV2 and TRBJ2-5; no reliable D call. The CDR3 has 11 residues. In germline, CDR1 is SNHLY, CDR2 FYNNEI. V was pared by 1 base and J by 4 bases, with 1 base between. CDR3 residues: CASSEGETQYF. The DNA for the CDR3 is TGTGCCAGCAGTGAAGGAGAGACCCAGTACTTC. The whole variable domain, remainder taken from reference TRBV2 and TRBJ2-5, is EPEVTQTPSHQVTQMGQEVILRCVPISNHLYFYWYRQILGQKVEFLVSFYNNEISEKSEIFDDQFSVERPDGSNFTLKIRSTKLEDSAMYFCASSEGETQYFGPGTRLLVL.